This entry features one T cell receptor (beta chain) sequence. PCR used 60 Vbeta primers and 13 Jbeta primers. TCRdb's table, derived via immunoSEQ multiplex PCR, lists solely in-frame clones and lacks some. In the table there are about 120,000 clones, approximately 72% of which are singletons. The CDR3 is made up of 15 amino acids. V dropped 3 bases and J dropped 8; count of bases not matched to a gene: 10. Germline V gene lookup returns CDR1 MDHEN and CDR2 SYDVKM. These data belong to a study of cytomegalovirus exposure and HLA in healthy donors. This sequence was found in a man younger than 35 in good health and CMV-seronegative. The sample consisted of PBMCs. The chain couples TRBV28 to TRBJ1-2; 9 bases align to TRBD1. The CDR3 loop reads CASSLGQGVPWGYTF. The DNA of the CDR3 is TGTGCCAGCAGTTTGGGACAGGGCGTCCCTTGGGGCTACACCTTC.